The TCR beta chain under discussion was sequenced for a study of cytomegalovirus exposure and HLA in healthy donors. Study-wide points: Researchers catalogued approximately 170 TCR beta chains as cytomegalovirus-associated.

As concerns this clone: Its cognate antigen is unknown.

The data were produced by immunoSEQ multiplex PCR, yet TCRdb's version contains in-frame clones alone and is incomplete. Of 130,000 to 150,000 clones listed, approximately 90% are singletons. Trimming took 7 bases from V and 2 from J; bases not matched to a gene: 11. The CDR3 runs to 15 residues. Looked up from germline, CDR1 is GTSNPN and CDR2 is SVGIG (reference sequence). Sequenced material: PBMCs. The J gene is TRBJ2-1, the V gene TRBV30, with TRBD2 matching 7 bases. The source of this sequence is a man in his late teens or twenties in good health and CMV-seropositive. The DNA for the CDR3 is TGTGCCTTCCGAGCGGGGAGGGACCCCTACAATGAGCAGTTCTTC. This sequence encodes CAFRAGRDPYNEQFF.